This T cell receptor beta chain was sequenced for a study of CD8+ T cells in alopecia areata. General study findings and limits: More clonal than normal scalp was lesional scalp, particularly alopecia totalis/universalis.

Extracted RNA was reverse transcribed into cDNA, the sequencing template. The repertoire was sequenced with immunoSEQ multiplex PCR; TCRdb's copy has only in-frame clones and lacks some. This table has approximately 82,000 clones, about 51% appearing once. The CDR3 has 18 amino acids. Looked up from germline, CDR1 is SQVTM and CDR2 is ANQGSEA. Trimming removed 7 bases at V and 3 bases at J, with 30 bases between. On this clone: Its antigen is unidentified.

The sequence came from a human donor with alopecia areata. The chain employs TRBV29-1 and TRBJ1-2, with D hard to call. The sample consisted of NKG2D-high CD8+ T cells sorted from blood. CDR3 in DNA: TGCAGCGCTTCGTTAAAGGACCACGATTTTTCTTACTACTATGGCTACACCTTC. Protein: CSASLKDHDFSYYYGYTF.